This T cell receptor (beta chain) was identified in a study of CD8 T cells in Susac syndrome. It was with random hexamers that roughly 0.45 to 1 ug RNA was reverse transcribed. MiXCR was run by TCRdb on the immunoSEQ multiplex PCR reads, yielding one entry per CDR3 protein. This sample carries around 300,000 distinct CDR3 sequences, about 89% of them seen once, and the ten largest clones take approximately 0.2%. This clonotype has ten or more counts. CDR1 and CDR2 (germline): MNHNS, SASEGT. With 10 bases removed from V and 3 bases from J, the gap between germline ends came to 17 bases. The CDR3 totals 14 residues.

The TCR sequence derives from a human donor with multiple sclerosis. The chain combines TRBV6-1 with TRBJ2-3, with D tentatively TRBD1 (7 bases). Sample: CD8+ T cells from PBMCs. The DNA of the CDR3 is TGTGCCACCCTGGAGGGACAGCCTACAGATACGCAGTATTTT. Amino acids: CATLEGQPTDTQYF.